The 29 T cell receptor beta chains below come from one sample, sequenced in a study of cytomegalovirus exposure and HLA in healthy donors. Primers included in the PCR were 60 Vbeta and 13 Jbeta primers. Here immunoSEQ multiplex PCR was the method, and the copy in TCRdb shows in-frame clones only, minus some. Seen here are 180,000 or so clones, about 9.4% observed once, and the top ten hold over 1%. Sequencing was performed on PBMCs. The receptors originated from a young woman in good health and CMV-seropositive.

The rearrangement joins TRBV19 to TRBJ1-5; D gene ambiguous. The CDR3 extends over 15 amino acids. Germline V gives CDR1 LNHDA, CDR2 SQIVND (reference sequence). Trimming cost V 1 base and J 6 bases, with 13 bases left between them. As DNA, the CDR3 is TGTGCCAGTAGTATAGGGTTACAGCCCGTTCAGCCCCAGCATTTT. Translated, it gives CASSIGLQPVQPQHF.

This clone has a handful of counts. This chain joins TRBV5-1 and TRBJ2-1; D unclear. Germline V gives CDR1 SGHRS, CDR2 YFSETQ. Trimming took off 2 bases at V and 5 bases at J, with 5 bases between the two ends. The length of the CDR3 is 12 residues. The CDR3 protein is CASSLTDNEQFF. CDR3 sequence (DNA): TGCGCCAGCAGCTTAACGGACAATGAGCAGTTCTTC.

The chain is built from TRBV4-2 and TRBJ2-7; D gene ambiguous. Between the trimmed V and J ends, which lost 4 bases and 4 bases, there was a span of 11 bases. Germline-derived CDR1 and CDR2 are LGHNA and YNFKEQ. CDR3 length: 13 residues. The chain's CDR3 is CASSPGDGYEQYF. The CDR3 DNA reads as TGTGCCAGCAGCCCTGGTGACGGGTACGAGCAGTACTTC.

The V and J genes are TRBV5-1 and TRBJ2-3; no firm D call. The CDR3 runs 16 residues. Per the germline V gene, CDR1 is SGHRS and CDR2 is YFSETQ. The V and J ends lost 4 bases and 4 bases respectively, with 19 bases between them. The chain's CDR3 is CASSAGSHVRADTQYF. DNA of the CDR3: TGCGCCAGCAGCGCCGGGTCTCACGTCAGAGCAGATACGCAGTATTTT.

The rearrangement joins TRBV9 to TRBJ1-4; TRBD1 matches at 10 bases. V was clipped by 5 bases and J by 5 bases; unmatched bases: 3. The CDR3 length is 14 residues. Germline CDR1 SGDLS, CDR2 YYNGEE. In nucleotides, the CDR3 is TGTGCCAGCAGTACGGGACAGGGGAATGAAAAACTGTTTTTT. Its protein product is CASSTGQGNEKLFF. Complete variable domain (other parts from reference TRBV9 and TRBJ1-4): DSGVTQTPKHLITATGQRVTLRCSPRSGDLSVYWYQQSLDQGLQFLIQYYNGEERAKGNILERFSAQQFPDLHSELNLSSLELGDSALYFCASSTGQGNEKLFFGSGTQLSVL.

The chain links TRBV5-8 to TRBJ2-3; 15 nucleotides line up with TRBD2. The junction had 6 bases not matched to a gene; V was cut back by 2 bases and J by 11 bases. The CDR3 loop spans 15 amino acids. Germline assignment: CDR1 SGHTS and CDR2 YDEGEE. CDR3 sequence: CASSFGLAGGLGQYF. The CDR3 coding sequence is TGTGCCAGCAGCTTCGGACTAGCGGGAGGGTTGGGGCAGTATTTT.

This clone was counted only a few times. The V call is TRBV29-1, the J call TRBJ1-2; 7 nucleotides agree with TRBD1. V dropped 8 bases and J dropped 1; count of bases not matched to a gene: 4. The CDR3 covers 12 residues. Per the germline V gene, CDR1 is SQVTM and CDR2 is ANQGSEA. The CDR3 here is CSIRQGNYGYTF. Here the CDR3 DNA reads TGCAGCATACGACAGGGTAACTATGGCTACACCTTC.

The rearrangement joins TRBV11-3 to TRBJ2-5; possibly TRBD2 for D (6 bases). Trimming pared 5 bases from V and 2 bases from J, leaving 24 bases between. CDR1 and CDR2 (germline): SGHNT, YENEEA. CDR3 length: 18 amino acids. The CDR3 DNA sequence: TGTGCCAGCAGCCCTCGGGGGATGGGGACCCCCGGGCAAGAGACCCAGTACTTC. It is translated as CASSPRGMGTPGQETQYF.

V and J are TRBV5-6 and TRBJ2-5; D gene uncertain. Germline V gene lookup returns CDR1 SGHDT and CDR2 YYEEEE. The CDR3 is 13 amino acids. V was shortened by 4 bases and J by 5 bases, with 12 bases between the two germline ends. The CDR3: CASSVAGRETQYF. For the CDR3, the DNA is TGTGCCAGCAGCGTGGCCGGCAGGGAGACCCAGTACTTC.

In DNA, the CDR3 is TGCAGCGTTAGGACATCCAAGGCCTACGAGCAGTACTTC. Translated: CSVRTSKAYEQYF. This chain joins TRBV29-1 and TRBJ2-7, with D maybe TRBD1 (5 bases). The length of the CDR3 is 13 residues. V lost 5 bases and J 2 bases, leaving 13 bases between the germline ends. Germline V gene sequence: CDR1 SQVTM, CDR2 ANQGSEA.

The chain uses TRBV19 and TRBJ2-7; 10 bases match TRBD2. Germline assignment: CDR1 LNHDA and CDR2 SQIVND (reference sequence). The CDR3 spans 15 residues. Trimming took 7 bases from V and 2 from J; bases not matched to a gene: 8. CDR3 DNA sequence: TGTGCCAGTACCTTTGGACTAGCGGCCACCTACGAGCAGTACTTC. This codes for CASTFGLAATYEQYF.

This clone was picked up a small number of times. This chain connects TRBV4-2 to TRBJ2-2; D gene uncertain. This CDR3 comprises 14 residues. The V and J ends lost 0 bases and 4 bases respectively, with 6 bases between them. The germline CDR1 and CDR2 sequences are LGHNA and YNFKEQ. The CDR3 spells CASSQDRFTGELFF. In DNA form, the CDR3 reads TGTGCCAGCAGCCAAGATCGGTTCACCGGGGAGCTGTTTTTT.

This clone was observed a handful of times. The chain has TRBV6-1 and TRBJ1-2, with TRBD1 matching over 7 bases. The ends lost 2 bases at V and 11 bases at J; junction bases unmatched: 8. The germline V gene has CDR1 MNHNS and CDR2 SASEGT. The CDR3 runs 13 residues. The CDR3 here is CASSEFRDSSYTF. The CDR3 DNA reads TGTGCCAGCAGTGAATTCCGGGACAGCAGTTACACCTTC.

This clone has only a few counts. The chain uses TRBV28 and TRBJ1-5; tentatively, D is TRBD1 (5 bases). This CDR3 is 13 amino acids long. V lost 6 bases and J lost 5, with 11 bases in between. Germline-derived CDR1 and CDR2 are MDHEN and SYDVKM. The CDR3 nucleotides are TGTGCCAGCAGCTTGACAGTCTATCAGCCCCAGCATTTT. Its protein is CASSLTVYQPQHF.

In this sample, this clone turned up a few times. The chain employs TRBV25-1 and TRBJ2-4; D uncertain. Germline V gene sequence: CDR1 MGHDK, CDR2 SYGVNS. V was pared by 8 bases and J by 7 bases, with 9 bases between. The CDR3 extends over 11 amino acids. The CDR3 reads CASPQWNIQYF. In DNA form, the CDR3 reads TGTGCCAGCCCACAATGGAACATTCAGTACTTC. The full variable domain, completed using reference TRBV25-1 and TRBJ2-4, is EADIYQTPRYLVIGTGKKITLECSQTMGHDKMYWYQQDPGMELHLIHYSYGVNSTEKGDLSSESTVSRIRTEHFPLTLESARPSHTSQYLCASPQWNIQYFGAGTRLSVL.

This chain links TRBV30 with TRBJ2-1, with TRBD2 as a possible D gene (7 bases). Trimming removed 3 bases from V and 5 bases from J, with 11 bases in between. This CDR3 contains 13 residues. Germline CDR1 reads GTSNPN; CDR2 reads SVGIG (reference sequence). CDR3 in DNA: TGTGCCTGGAGCGGGGGGCGGGACAATGAGCAGTTCTTC. This gives the protein CAWSGGRDNEQFF.

This clone was seen more than once but under ten times. The V and J genes are TRBV30 and TRBJ2-5; 8 bases fit TRBD1. The germline gives CDR1 GTSNPN, CDR2 SVGIG (reference sequence). V dropped 0 bases and J dropped 9; count of bases not matched to a gene: 12. CDR3 length equals 15 residues. CDR3 sequence reads: CAWSVPGTGVKAQYF. The CDR3 nucleotides read TGTGCCTGGAGTGTACCTGGGACAGGCGTCAAGGCCCAGTACTTC.

This clone showed up just a few times. The chain recombines TRBV27 with TRBJ2-7; 10 nucleotides align to TRBD2. The trim removed 8 bases at V and 4 bases at J, leaving 14 bases unmatched. From germline, CDR1 is MNHEY and CDR2 SMNVEV (reference sequence). The CDR3 consists of 16 residues. The CDR3, as DNA: TGTGCCAGCTTCGAGCGGGCTAGCGGGAGTTCGTACGAGCAGTACTTC. Encoded protein: CASFERASGSSYEQYF.

This clone was counted a few times. The J gene is TRBJ2-5, the V gene TRBV7-5; TRBD1 is the table's D call, not checked against the DNA. TRBV7-5 is a pseudogene. This CDR3 region has 16 residues. The chain's CDR3 is CARSPRAAGGGETQYF. The CDR3 bases are TGTGCCAGAAGCCCAAGGGCGGCAGGGGGTGGGGAGACCCAGTACTTC.

For the CDR3, the DNA is TGTGCCAGCAGCGTCCGTCGGAGGGAAGAGACCCAGTACTTC. This sequence encodes CASSVRRREETQYF. The chain recombines TRBV11-2 with TRBJ2-5; perhaps TRBD2 as D (6 bases). The CDR3 is 14 amino acids. The V gene lost 5 bases and the J gene lost 3 bases, with 13 bases spanning the gap. The germline V gene encodes CDR1 SGHAT and CDR2 FQNNGV. The complete variable domain, with remaining parts taken from reference TRBV11-2 and TRBJ2-5, reads EAGVAQSPRYKIIEKRQSVAFWCNPISGHATLYWYQQILGQGPKLLIQFQNNGVVDDSQLPKDRFSAERLKGVDSTLKIQPAKLEDSAVYLCASSVRRREETQYFGPGTRLLVL.

This clone was seen a few times. The rearrangement uses TRBV11-2 and TRBJ2-3, with 13 nucleotides matching TRBD2. V lost 5 bases, J lost 5 bases, and 7 bases stayed unmatched. This CDR3 spans 16 amino acids. CDR1 SGHAT and CDR2 FQNNGV come from the germline V gene. CDR3 coding DNA: TGTGCCAGCAGCACGAGGACTAGCGGGAGTGGAGATACGCAGTATTTT. This translates into CASSTRTSGSGDTQYF.

This clone was detected only a few times. The chain uses TRBV4-2 and TRBJ2-5; possibly TRBD2 for D (6 bases). CDR1 is LGHNA and CDR2 is YNFKEQ in the germline V gene. The CDR3 covers 15 residues. With 0 bases removed from V and 5 bases from J, the gap between germline ends came to 13 bases. The CDR3 region has the DNA TGTGCCAGCAGCCAAGATCCCGGGAGTAGGGAGACCCAGTACTTC. This sequence encodes CASSQDPGSRETQYF.

A few counts support this clone. This chain uses TRBV10-1 with TRBJ2-2; 8 bases match TRBD1. The trim removed 6 bases at V and 1 base at J, leaving 7 bases unmatched. CDR3 length: 16 amino acids. CDR1 WNHNN and CDR2 SYGVQD come from the germline V gene (reference sequence). The DNA for the CDR3 is TGCGCCAGCAGCGCCCAGGGGGCCTTGAACACCGGGGAGCTGTTTTTT. It encodes CASSAQGALNTGELFF.

V and J are TRBV4-2 and TRBJ2-4; 15 bases are a match to TRBD2. The CDR3 is 16 amino acids. V dropped 5 bases and J dropped 7; count of bases not matched to a gene: 6. Germline loops: CDR1 LGHNA, CDR2 YNFKEQ. The DNA for the CDR3 is TGTGCCAGCAGCACCCGGACTAGCGGGAGGGCCAACATTCAGTACTTC. Translation gives CASSTRTSGRANIQYF.

The chain employs TRBV6-1 and TRBJ1-2; D is perhaps TRBD1 (6 bases). From germline, CDR1 is MNHNS and CDR2 SASEGT. There are 13 residues in the CDR3. Trimming removed 7 bases at V and 8 bases at J, with 17 bases between. CDR3 in DNA: TGTGCCAGCACCCTAGGGGGTACGTGGGGCTACACCTTC. As protein: CASTLGGTWGYTF.

V is TRBV30 and J is TRBJ1-5; tentatively, D is TRBD1 (6 bases). CDR1 and CDR2 from the germline V gene are GTSNPN and SVGIG (reference sequence). V was clipped by 2 bases and J by 3 bases, with 14 bases between them. The CDR3 sequence is 15 residues long. In DNA, the CDR3 is TGTGCCTGGAGTACAGACAGGCCCTCCAATCAGCCCCAGCATTTT. Amino acids: CAWSTDRPSNQPQHF.

The rearrangement links TRBV15 to TRBJ2-5, with D uncertain. V dropped 1 base and J dropped 3 bases, with 3 bases sitting between them. Per the germline V gene, CDR1 is LNHNV and CDR2 is YYDKDF (reference sequence). The CDR3 covers 12 residues. The CDR3 coding sequence is TGTGCCACCAGCAGAGTAGAAGAGACCCAGTACTTC. Protein product: CATSRVEETQYF. Full variable domain (remainder filled in from reference TRBV15 and TRBJ2-5): DAMVIQNPRYQVTQFGKPVTLSCSQTLNHNVMYWYQQKSSQAPKLLFHYYDKDFNNEADTPDNFQSRRPNTSFCFLDIRSPGLGDTAMYLCATSRVEETQYFGPGTRLLVL.

In its sample, this clone was seen a few times. This chain links TRBV13 with TRBJ2-1, with D perhaps TRBD2 (6 bases). The CDR3 runs to 14 residues. Trimming removed 5 bases from V and 9 bases from J, with 17 bases in between. Germline V gives CDR1 PRHDT, CDR2 FYEKMQ (reference sequence). CDR3 nucleotides: TGTGCCAGCAGCCTCCCGGGAGAGAGGGTTGAGCAGTTCTTC. It encodes CASSLPGERVEQFF.

The chain joins TRBV6-5 to TRBJ1-4, with 12 bases fitting TRBD1. CDR3 length equals 14 residues. The V gene end was trimmed by 2 bases and the J gene end by 10 bases; junction bases not matched to a gene: 2. CDR1 and CDR2 (germline): MNHEY, SVGAGI. CDR3 protein: CASSYGTGGGKLFF. CDR3 sequence (DNA): TGTGCCAGCAGTTACGGGACAGGGGGCGGAAAACTGTTTTTT.